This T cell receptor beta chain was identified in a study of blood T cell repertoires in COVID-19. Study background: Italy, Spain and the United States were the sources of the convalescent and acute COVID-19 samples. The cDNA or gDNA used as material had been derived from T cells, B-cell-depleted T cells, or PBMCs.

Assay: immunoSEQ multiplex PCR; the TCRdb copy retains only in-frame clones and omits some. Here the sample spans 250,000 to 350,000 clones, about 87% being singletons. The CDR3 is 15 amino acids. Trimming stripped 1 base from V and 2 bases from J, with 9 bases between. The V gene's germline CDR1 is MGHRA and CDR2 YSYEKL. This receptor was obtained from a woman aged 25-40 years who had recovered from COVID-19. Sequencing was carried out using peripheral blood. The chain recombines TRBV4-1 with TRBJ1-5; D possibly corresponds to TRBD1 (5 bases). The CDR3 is CASSQAGMGNQPQHF. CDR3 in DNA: TGCGCCAGCAGCCAAGCAGGGATGGGCAATCAGCCCCAGCATTTT.